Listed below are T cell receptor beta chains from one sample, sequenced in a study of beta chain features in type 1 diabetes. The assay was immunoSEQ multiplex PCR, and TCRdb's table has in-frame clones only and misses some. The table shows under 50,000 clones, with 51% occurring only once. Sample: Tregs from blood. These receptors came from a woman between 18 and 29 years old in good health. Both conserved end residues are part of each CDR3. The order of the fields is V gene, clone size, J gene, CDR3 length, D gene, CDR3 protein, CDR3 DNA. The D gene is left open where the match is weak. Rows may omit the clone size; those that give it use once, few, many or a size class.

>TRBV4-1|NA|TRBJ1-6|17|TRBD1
CASSPRDRGLFDSPLHF
TGCGCCAGCAGCCCTCGGGACAGGGGCCTTTTTGATTCACCCCTCCACTTT
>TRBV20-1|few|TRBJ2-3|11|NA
CSAPTRDTQYF
TGCAGTGCTCCCACTAGGGATACGCAGTATTTT
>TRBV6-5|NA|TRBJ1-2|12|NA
CASRTGLYGYTF
TGTGCCAGCAGGACAGGACTCTATGGCTACACCTTC
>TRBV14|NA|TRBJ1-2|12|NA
CASSRLNYGYTF
TGTGCCAGCAGCCGGCTCAACTATGGCTACACCTTC
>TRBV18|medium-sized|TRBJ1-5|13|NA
CASSPATDQPQHF
TGTGCCAGCTCACCTGCAACAGATCAGCCCCAGCATTTT
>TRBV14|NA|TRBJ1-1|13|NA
CASSQGLRTEAFF
TGTGCCAGCAGCCAAGGTCTACGGACAGAAGCTTTCTTT
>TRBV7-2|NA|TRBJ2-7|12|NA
CASGTASYEQYF
TGTGCCTCCGGTACAGCCTCCTACGAGCAGTACTTC
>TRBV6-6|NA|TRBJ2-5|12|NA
CASSTSKETQYF
TGTGCCAGCAGTACAAGTAAAGAGACCCAGTACTTC
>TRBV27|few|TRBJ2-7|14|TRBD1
CASRRQGSTYEQYF
TGTGCCAGCAGAAGACAGGGATCAACCTACGAGCAGTACTTC
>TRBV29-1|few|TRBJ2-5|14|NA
CSVDLGPGRETQYF
TGCAGCGTTGATTTGGGGCCCGGGAGAGAGACCCAGTACTTC
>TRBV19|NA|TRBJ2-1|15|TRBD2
CASSIRTSGFTGQFF
TGTGCCAGTAGTATTCGGACTAGCGGTTTTACAGGGCAGTTCTTC
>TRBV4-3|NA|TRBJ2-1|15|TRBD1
CASSQGQGRLDEQFF
TGCGCCAGCAGCCAAGGACAGGGTCGGTTGGATGAGCAGTTCTTC
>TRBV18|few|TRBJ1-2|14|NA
CASSPRQGQQGYTF
TGTGCCAGCTCACCAAGGCAAGGACAGCAAGGCTACACCTTC
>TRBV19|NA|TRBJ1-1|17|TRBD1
CASSMPFLGRGHVEAFF
TGTGCCAGTAGTATGCCCTTCCTGGGCAGGGGGCATGTTGAAGCTTTCTTT
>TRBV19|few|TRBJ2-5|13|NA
CASSPQIRETQYF
TGTGCCAGTAGTCCACAGATACGGGAGACCCAGTACTTC
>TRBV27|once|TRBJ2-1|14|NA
CASSWALSYNEQFF
TGTGCCAGCAGTTGGGCCCTCTCCTACAATGAGCAGTTCTTC
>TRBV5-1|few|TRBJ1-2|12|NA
CASSPDRGGYTF
TGCGCCAGCAGCCCTGATAGAGGTGGCTACACCTTC
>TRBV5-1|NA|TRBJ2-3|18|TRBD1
CASSSNHDRGGGTDTQYF
TGCGCCAGCAGCTCCAACCATGACAGGGGAGGAGGAACAGATACGCAGTATTTT
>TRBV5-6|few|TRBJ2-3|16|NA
CASSVYLGAWADTQYF
TGTGCCAGCAGCGTTTACCTTGGCGCCTGGGCGGATACGCAGTATTTT
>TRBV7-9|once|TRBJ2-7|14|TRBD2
CASSPTSGSYEQYF
TGTGCCAGCAGCCCGACTAGCGGGTCCTACGAGCAGTACTTC
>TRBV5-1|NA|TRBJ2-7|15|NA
CASSPLGGGGNEQYF
TGCGCCAGCAGCCCCCTTGGGGGAGGGGGAAACGAGCAGTACTTC
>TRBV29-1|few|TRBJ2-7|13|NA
CSVEDGAANTPYF
TGCAGCGTTGAAGATGGGGCGGCTAACACGCCTTACTTC
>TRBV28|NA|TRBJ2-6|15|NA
CASSFILSGANVLTF
TGTGCCAGCAGTTTTATCCTCTCTGGGGCCAACGTCCTGACTTTC
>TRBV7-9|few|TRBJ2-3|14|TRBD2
CASTTSGSGDTQYF
TGTGCCAGCACGACTAGCGGGAGTGGAGATACGCAGTATTTT
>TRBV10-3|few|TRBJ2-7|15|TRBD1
CATWSGQGVAYEQYF
TGTGCCACCTGGTCGGGACAGGGGGTTGCCTACGAGCAGTACTTC
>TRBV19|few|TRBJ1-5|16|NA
CASSSYQGAGNQPQHF
TGTGCCAGTAGTTCCTACCAAGGGGCTGGCAATCAGCCCCAGCATTTT
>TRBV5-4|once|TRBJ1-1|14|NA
CASAPNRMNTEAFF
TGTGCCAGCGCCCCTAACAGGATGAACACTGAAGCTTTCTTT
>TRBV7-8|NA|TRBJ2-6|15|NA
CASSLTGPGANVLTF
TGTGCCAGCAGCTTAACAGGTCCCGGGGCCAACGTCCTGACTTTC
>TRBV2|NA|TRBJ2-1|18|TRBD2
CASRRDLGLARRYNEQFF
TGTGCCAGCAGGCGGGACCTGGGACTAGCGAGACGATACAATGAGCAGTTCTTC